This T cell receptor (beta chain) comes out of a study of OX40 agonist ivuxolimab in advanced cancers. Study in general: Ivuxolimab was delivered to patients intravenously every 2 weeks at doses spanning 0.01 to 10 mg/kg. Three patients had partial responses: one hepatocellular carcinoma, two cutaneous melanoma. Overall study results and limits: Some nonresponders also had low normalized T-cell clonal expansion. Among T cells, CD8+ cells averaged more expanded clones than CD4+ cells.

The assay was immunoSEQ multiplex PCR, and TCRdb's table has in-frame clones only and misses some. The sample has about 49,000 clones; about 76% are singletons. Turning to this clone: Its cognate antigen is unknown.

The CDR3 consists of 17 residues. V was clipped by 2 bases and J by 3 bases; unmatched bases: 10. The V gene's germline CDR1 is SGHDT and CDR2 YYEEEE. The material sequenced was CD4+ or CD8+ T cells sorted from blood, taken in a trial of the OX40 agonist ivuxolimab. This receptor was taken from an adult with an advanced solid tumor such as melanoma, head and neck, liver or kidney cancer. The chain joins TRBV5-6 to TRBJ2-1, with 8 bases aligning to TRBD2. The CDR3 loop is CASSFIDISGVYNEQFF. CDR3 bases: TGTGCCAGCAGCTTTATAGACATTAGCGGGGTCTACAATGAGCAGTTCTTC.